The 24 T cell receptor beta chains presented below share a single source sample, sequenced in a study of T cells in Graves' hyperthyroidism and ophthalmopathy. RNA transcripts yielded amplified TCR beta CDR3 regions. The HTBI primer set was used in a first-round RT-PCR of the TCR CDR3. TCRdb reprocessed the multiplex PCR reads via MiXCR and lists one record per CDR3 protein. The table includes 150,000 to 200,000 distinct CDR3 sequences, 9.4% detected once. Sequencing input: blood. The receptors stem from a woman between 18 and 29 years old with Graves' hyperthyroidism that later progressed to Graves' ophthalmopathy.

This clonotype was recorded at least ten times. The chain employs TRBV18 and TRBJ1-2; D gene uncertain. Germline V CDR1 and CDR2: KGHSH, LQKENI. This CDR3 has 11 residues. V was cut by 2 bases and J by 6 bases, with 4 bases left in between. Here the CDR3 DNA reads TGTGCCAGCTCACCAATACATGGCTACACCTTC. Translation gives CASSPIHGYTF. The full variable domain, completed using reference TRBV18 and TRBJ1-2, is NAGVMQNPRHLVRRRGQEARLRCSPMKGHSHVYWYRQLPEEGLKFMVYLQKENIIDESGMPKERFSAEFPKEGPSILRIQQVVRGDSAAYFCASSPIHGYTFGSGTRLTVV.

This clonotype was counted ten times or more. The CDR3 nucleotides read TGTGCCATCAGAACTACTCGTACTAGCGGGAGATTGAGCGCAGATACGCAGTATTTT. This translates into CAIRTTRTSGRLSADTQYF. The chain joins TRBV10-3 to TRBJ2-3; 11 bases fit TRBD2. The CDR3 totals 19 residues. Germline values: CDR1 ENHRY, CDR2 SYGVKD. Trimming cost V 6 bases and J 4 bases; bases outside gene matches: 18.

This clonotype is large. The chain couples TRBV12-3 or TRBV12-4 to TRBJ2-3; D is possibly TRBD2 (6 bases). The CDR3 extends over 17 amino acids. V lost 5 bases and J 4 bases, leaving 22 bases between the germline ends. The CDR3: CASSPGLGPSSADTQYF. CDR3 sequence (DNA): TGTGCCAGCAGTCCGGGACTGGGCCCTAGTAGCGCAGATACGCAGTATTTT.

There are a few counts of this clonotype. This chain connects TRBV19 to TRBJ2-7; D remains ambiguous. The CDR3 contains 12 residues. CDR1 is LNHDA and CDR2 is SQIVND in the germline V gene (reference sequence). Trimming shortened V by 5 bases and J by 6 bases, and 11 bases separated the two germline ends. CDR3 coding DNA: TGTGCCAGTAGTTTGCCACCTGGCGAGCAGTACTTC. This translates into CASSLPPGEQYF.

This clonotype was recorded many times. CDR3 loop: CASSVASDRVLDTEAFF. Here the CDR3 DNA reads TGTGCCAGCAGCGTGGCCAGCGACAGGGTTTTGGACACTGAAGCTTTCTTT. V usage is TRBV9 and J usage is TRBJ1-1; 7 bases line up with TRBD1. Germline CDR1 reads SGDLS; CDR2 reads YYNGEE. The J segment lost 3 bases and the V segment lost 2 bases, leaving 13 bases of the junction unmatched. This CDR3 is 17 amino acids long.

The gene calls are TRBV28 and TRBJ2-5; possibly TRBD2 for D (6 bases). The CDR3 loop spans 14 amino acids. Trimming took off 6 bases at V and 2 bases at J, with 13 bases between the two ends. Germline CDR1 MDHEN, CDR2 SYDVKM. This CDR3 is CASRLRAGQETQYF. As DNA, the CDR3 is TGTGCCAGCAGGCTCCGAGCGGGTCAAGAGACCCAGTACTTC.

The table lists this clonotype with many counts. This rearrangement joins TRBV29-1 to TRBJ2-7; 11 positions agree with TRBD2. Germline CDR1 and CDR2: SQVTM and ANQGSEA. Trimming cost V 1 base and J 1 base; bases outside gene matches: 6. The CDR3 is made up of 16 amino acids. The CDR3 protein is CSVEASGRLDSYEQYF. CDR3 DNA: TGCAGCGTTGAAGCTAGCGGGAGGCTTGATTCCTACGAGCAGTACTTC.

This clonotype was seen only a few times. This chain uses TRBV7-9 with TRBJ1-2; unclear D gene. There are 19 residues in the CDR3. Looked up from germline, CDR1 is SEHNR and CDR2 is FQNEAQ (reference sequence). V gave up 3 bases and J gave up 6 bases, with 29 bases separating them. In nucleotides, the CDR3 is TGTGCCAGCAGCTTGTCTCGGAGCAGAAGAAACTCAAACCGGGATGGCTACACCTTC. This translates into CASSLSRSRRNSNRDGYTF. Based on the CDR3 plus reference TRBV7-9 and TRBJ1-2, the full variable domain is DTGVSQNPRHKITKRGQNVTFRCDPISEHNRLYWYRQTLGQGPEFLTYFQNEAQLEKSRLLSDRFSAERPKGSFSTLEIQRTEQGDSAMYLCASSLSRSRRNSNRDGYTFGSGTRLTVV.

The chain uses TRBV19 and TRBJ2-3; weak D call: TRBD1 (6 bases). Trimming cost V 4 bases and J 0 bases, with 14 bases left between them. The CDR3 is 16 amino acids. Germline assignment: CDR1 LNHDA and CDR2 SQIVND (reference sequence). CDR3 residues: CASSTRQAISTDTQYF. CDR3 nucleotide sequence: TGTGCCAGTAGTACCCGACAGGCAATAAGCACAGATACGCAGTATTTT.

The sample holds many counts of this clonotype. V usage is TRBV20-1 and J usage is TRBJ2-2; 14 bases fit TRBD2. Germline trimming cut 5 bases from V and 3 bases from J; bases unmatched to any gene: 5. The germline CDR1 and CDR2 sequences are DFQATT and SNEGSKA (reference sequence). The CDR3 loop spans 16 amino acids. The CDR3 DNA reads TGCAGTGCTCCGGGACTAGCGGGGGAGTACACCGGGGAGCTGTTTTTT. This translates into CSAPGLAGEYTGELFF.

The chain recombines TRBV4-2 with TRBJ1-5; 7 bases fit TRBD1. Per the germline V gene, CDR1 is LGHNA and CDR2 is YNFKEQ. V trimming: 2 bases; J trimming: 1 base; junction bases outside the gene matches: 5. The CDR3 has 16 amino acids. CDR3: CASSQTAGQSNQPQHF. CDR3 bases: TGTGCCAGCAGCCAAACCGCGGGACAGAGCAATCAGCCCCAGCATTTT.

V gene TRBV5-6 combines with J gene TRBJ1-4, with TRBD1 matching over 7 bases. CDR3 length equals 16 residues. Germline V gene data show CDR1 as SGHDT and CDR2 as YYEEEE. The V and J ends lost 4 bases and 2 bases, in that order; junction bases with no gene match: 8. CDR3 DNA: TGTGCCAGCAGCCCCGGCAGGGGGGGGACTAATGAAAAACTGTTTTTT. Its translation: CASSPGRGGTNEKLFF.

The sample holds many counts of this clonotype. CDR3 sequence reads: CASSYSRQGRSPLHF. In DNA, the CDR3 is TGTGCCAGCAGTTACTCGAGGCAGGGGAGATCACCCCTCCACTTT. V gene TRBV6-5 combines with J gene TRBJ1-6, with D possibly TRBD1 on 6 matching bases. The CDR3 sequence is 15 residues long. Germline V gene data show CDR1 as MNHEY and CDR2 as SVGAGI. The V gene lost 0 bases and the J gene lost 10 bases, with 13 bases spanning the gap.

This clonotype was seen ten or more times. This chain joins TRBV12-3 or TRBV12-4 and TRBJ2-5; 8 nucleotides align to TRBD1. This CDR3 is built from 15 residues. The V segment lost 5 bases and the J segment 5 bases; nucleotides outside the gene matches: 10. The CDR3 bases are TGTGCCAGCAGTAAGAGACAGGGGTCGGGGGAGACCCAGTACTTC. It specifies CASSKRQGSGETQYF.

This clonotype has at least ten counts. The CDR3 is CASSRTSGGLYEQYF. The CDR3 DNA reads as TGTGCCAGCAGTCGGACTAGCGGGGGGTTATACGAGCAGTACTTC. The V gene is TRBV3-1, the J gene TRBJ2-7; 14 bases are shared with TRBD2. The length of the CDR3 is 15 residues. Germline trimming cut 6 bases from V and 4 bases from J; bases unmatched to any gene: 5. Germline values: CDR1 LGHDT, CDR2 YNNKEL (reference sequence).

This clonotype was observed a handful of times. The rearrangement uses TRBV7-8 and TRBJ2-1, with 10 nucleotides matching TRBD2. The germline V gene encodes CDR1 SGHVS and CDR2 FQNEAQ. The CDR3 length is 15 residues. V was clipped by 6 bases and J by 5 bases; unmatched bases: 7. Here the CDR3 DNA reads TGTGCCAGCAGAAAAAGGACTAGCGGCAACAATGAGCAGTTCTTC. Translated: CASRKRTSGNNEQFF.

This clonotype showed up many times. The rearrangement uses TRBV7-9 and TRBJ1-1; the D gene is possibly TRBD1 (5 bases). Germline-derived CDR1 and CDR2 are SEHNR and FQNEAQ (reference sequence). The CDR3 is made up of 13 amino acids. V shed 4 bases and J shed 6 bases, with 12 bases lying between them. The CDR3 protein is CASSSWTLAEAFF. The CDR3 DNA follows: TGTGCCAGCAGCTCCTGGACACTAGCTGAAGCTTTCTTT.

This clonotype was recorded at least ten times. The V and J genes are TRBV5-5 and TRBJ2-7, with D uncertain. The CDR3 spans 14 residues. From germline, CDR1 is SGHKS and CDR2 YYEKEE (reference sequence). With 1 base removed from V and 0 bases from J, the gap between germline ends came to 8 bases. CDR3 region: CASSLSGNSYEQYF. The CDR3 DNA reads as TGTGCCAGCAGCTTGTCCGGCAACTCCTACGAGCAGTACTTC.

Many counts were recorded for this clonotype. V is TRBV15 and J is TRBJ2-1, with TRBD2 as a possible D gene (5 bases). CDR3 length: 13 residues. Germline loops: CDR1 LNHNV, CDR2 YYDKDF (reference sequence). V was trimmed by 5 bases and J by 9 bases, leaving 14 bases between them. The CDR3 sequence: CATSGLLFSEQFF. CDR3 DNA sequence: TGTGCCACCAGCGGACTCCTATTCAGTGAGCAGTTCTTC.

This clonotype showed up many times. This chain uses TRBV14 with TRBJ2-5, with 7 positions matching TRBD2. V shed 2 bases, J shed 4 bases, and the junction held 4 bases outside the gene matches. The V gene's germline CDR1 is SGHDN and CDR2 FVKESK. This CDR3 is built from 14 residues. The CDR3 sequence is CASSQWERGETQYF. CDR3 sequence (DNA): TGTGCCAGCAGCCAATGGGAGCGGGGAGAGACCCAGTACTTC.

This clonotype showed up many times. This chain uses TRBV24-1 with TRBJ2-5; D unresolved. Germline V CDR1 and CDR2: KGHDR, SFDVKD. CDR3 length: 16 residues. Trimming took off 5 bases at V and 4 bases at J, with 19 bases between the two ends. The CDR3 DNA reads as TGTGCCACCAGTGGAAAGTGGCAGGATGGTGCAGAGACCCAGTACTTC. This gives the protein CATSGKWQDGAETQYF.

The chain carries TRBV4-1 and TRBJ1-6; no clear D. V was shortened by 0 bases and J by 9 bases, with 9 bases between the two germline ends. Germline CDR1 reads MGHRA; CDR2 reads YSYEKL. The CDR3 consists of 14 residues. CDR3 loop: CASSQELGVSPLHF. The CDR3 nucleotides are TGCGCCAGCAGCCAAGAGCTCGGGGTTTCACCCCTCCACTTT.

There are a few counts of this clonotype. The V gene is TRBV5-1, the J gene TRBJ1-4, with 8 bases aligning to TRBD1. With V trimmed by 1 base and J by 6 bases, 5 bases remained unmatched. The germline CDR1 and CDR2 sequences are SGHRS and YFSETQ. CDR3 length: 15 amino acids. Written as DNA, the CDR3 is TGCGCCAGCAGCTTGACGAGACAGGGGCATGAAAAACTGTTTTTT. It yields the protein CASSLTRQGHEKLFF.

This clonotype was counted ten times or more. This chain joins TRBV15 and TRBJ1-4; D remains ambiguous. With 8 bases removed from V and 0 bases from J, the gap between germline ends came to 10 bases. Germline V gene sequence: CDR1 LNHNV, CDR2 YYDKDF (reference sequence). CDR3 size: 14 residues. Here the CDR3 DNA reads TGTGCCACCGGGGTCTACGCAACTAATGAAAAACTGTTTTTT. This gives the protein CATGVYATNEKLFF.